This T cell receptor (beta chain) was captured by sequencing in a study of blood T cell repertoires in COVID-19. Study-level information: The United States, Italy and Spain provided the acute and convalescent COVID-19 samples. The analysed material was cDNA or gDNA that came from T cells, B-cell-depleted T cells, or PBMCs.

The authors' processing: Amplification from reference gene primers served as the basis for estimated nucleated cell counts. Method: immunoSEQ multiplex PCR; TCRdb's copy keeps in-frame clones and lacks some. V and J calls and clone size are given by that table; D and trimming were obtained from the DNA. In the table there are about 310,000 clones, around 90% of which are singletons. Per germline, CDR1 MNHEY and CDR2 SVGEGT. The CDR3 is 15 residues long. Trimming stripped 0 bases from V and 3 bases from J, with 11 bases between. The chain couples TRBV6-2 or TRBV6-3 to TRBJ1-1; TRBD1 is a possible D gene (6 bases). Specimen: peripheral blood. This receptor was identified in a man aged 45-60 years with active or convalescent COVID-19. The CDR3 sequence is CASSYSGRGHTEAFF. The CDR3 region has the DNA TGTGCCAGCAGTTACTCGGGCAGGGGCCACACTGAAGCTTTCTTT.